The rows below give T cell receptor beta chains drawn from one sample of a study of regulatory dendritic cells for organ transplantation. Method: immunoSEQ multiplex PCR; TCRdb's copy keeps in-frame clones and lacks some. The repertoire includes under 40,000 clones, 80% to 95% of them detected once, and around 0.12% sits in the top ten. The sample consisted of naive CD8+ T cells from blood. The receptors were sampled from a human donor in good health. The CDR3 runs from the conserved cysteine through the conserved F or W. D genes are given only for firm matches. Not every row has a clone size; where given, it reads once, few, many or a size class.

TGTGCCAGCAGTTTGGCTAAAGGAGGCCCCGTCGAGCAGTACTTC	CASSLAKGGPVEQYF	NA	NA	TRBV28	TRBJ2-7
TGTGCCAGCAGCTTAAGTCGGGCAGCTTCGTCAGAGAACACTGAAGCTTTCTTT	CASSLSRAASSENTEAFF	once	NA	TRBV7-6	TRBJ1-1
TGCAGCGTTGTTCCTGGGGGAGGAGCTGAAGCTTTCTTT	CSVVPGGGAEAFF	NA	NA	TRBV29-1	TRBJ1-1
TGTGCCATCAGTGAGTCGGAGCGGGGAGGCACAGATACGCAGTATTTT	CAISESERGGTDTQYF	NA	TRBD2	TRBV10-3	TRBJ2-3
TGTGCCAGCTCTCTCTCGAGGGGCGGTCTCTATGGCTACACCTTC	CASSLSRGGLYGYTF	few	NA	TRBV27	TRBJ1-2
TGTGCCAGCAGCCAGAGACTAGCGAGGGTAGATACGCAGTATTTT	CASSQRLARVDTQYF	NA	TRBD2	TRBV14	TRBJ2-3
TGTGCCAGCATTGAAGGGGACACAGATACGCAGTATTTT	CASIEGDTDTQYF	NA	NA	TRBV27	TRBJ2-3
TGCAGCGTCCCCGGGCCTAAAGAGACCCAGTACTTC	CSVPGPKETQYF	NA	NA	TRBV29-1	TRBJ2-5
TGTGCCAGCAGTTTACCCGGCTACACCTTC	CASSLPGYTF	NA	NA	TRBV27	TRBJ1-2
TGTGCCAGCAGTTGGGGGAACTCCGAGCAGTACTTC	CASSWGNSEQYF	NA	NA	TRBV28	TRBJ2-7
TGTGCCAGCAGTTTGGTCGTCGGGGATGAAAAACTGTTTTTT	CASSLVVGDEKLFF	NA	NA	TRBV27	TRBJ1-4
TGTGCCGTGGAGGGGGATACGCAGTATTTT	CAVEGDTQYF	NA	NA	TRBV7-9	TRBJ2-3
TGTGCCAGCAGTGAAGTGCGGCTGGATACGCAGTATTTT	CASSEVRLDTQYF	NA	NA	TRBV2	TRBJ2-3
TGTGCCAGCAGAAAAAACTCCGCCGCAAAGGCTTTCTTT	CASRKNSAAKAFF	NA	NA	TRBV27	TRBJ1-1
TGTGCCAGCAGGGCACCGGGACAGATATATGATTCTAACTATGGCTACACCTTC	CASRAPGQIYDSNYGYTF	NA	TRBD1	TRBV28	TRBJ1-2
TGCAGTGCTAGGAGAGACTACGAGCAGTACTTC	CSARRDYEQYF	NA	NA	TRBV20-1	TRBJ2-7
TGTGCCAGCAGTTTATCGCAGGTCACTGAAGCTTTCTTT	CASSLSQVTEAFF	NA	NA	TRBV27	TRBJ1-1
TGTGCCAGCCAGAAGCGGGGGTACAATGAGCAGTTCTTC	CASQKRGYNEQFF	NA	TRBD2	TRBV11-2	TRBJ2-1
TGTGCCAGCTCGTCTACAGGGACGTTCGATGGCTACACCTTC	CASSSTGTFDGYTF	NA	NA	TRBV6-5	TRBJ1-2
TGTGCCAGCACTACGAAGGACGAGCAGTACTTC	CASTTKDEQYF	NA	NA	TRBV11-2	TRBJ2-7
TGTGCCAGCAGCCCCGTCGAGGGTTCCTACGAGCAGTACTTC	CASSPVEGSYEQYF	NA	NA	TRBV7-9	TRBJ2-7
TGTGCCAGTAGTCCGAACAGGGGTATTGGCGATGAGCAGTTCTTC	CASSPNRGIGDEQFF	NA	TRBD1	TRBV19	TRBJ2-1
TGTGCCAGCAGCTTTGCCGATACCCAAGACGACTACACCTTC	CASSFADTQDDYTF	NA	NA	TRBV7-3	TRBJ1-2
TGTGCCTTGCTAGGGCTGAACACTGAAGCTTTCTTT	CALLGLNTEAFF	few	NA	TRBV2	TRBJ1-1
TGTGCCAGCAGTTTCCTCGACAGGGGAGGATACGAGCAGTACTTC	CASSFLDRGGYEQYF	NA	TRBD1	TRBV6-5	TRBJ2-7
TGTGCCAGCAGTTCGCCCCCGCTCCGGGACGGCCATGGCTACACCTTC	CASSSPPLRDGHGYTF	NA	NA	TRBV27	TRBJ1-2
TGTGCCAGTGGGGACAGCTCCTACAATGAGCAGTTCTTC	CASGDSSYNEQFF	NA	TRBD1	TRBV2	TRBJ2-1
TGTGCCAGCAGTTTAAGGCGCGGGAGACGTAATGAGCAGTTCTTC	CASSLRRGRRNEQFF	NA	TRBD2	TRBV27	TRBJ2-1
TGTGCCAGCAGTTTTGGTGGGACAGCTGGAAACACCATATATTTT	CASSFGGTAGNTIYF	once	TRBD1	TRBV28	TRBJ1-3
TGTGCCAGCAGCGTCGACGAGGGGGGGCCGTATGAAAAACTGTTTTTT	CASSVDEGGPYEKLFF	NA	NA	TRBV9	TRBJ1-4
TGTGCCAGCAGTTCAGGGTCCGGGGAGCTGTTTTTT	CASSSGSGELFF	NA	NA	TRBV6-5	TRBJ2-2
TGTGCCAGCAGCGATGTGGGTGGAGAGGGCTACACCTTC	CASSDVGGEGYTF	NA	NA	TRBV9	TRBJ1-2
TGTGCCAGCGAACCGGGACAGTCCTACGAGCAGTACTTC	CASEPGQSYEQYF	NA	TRBD1	TRBV25-1	TRBJ2-7
TGTGCCAGCAGGCCGGACGGCCTCAATGGCTACACCTTC	CASRPDGLNGYTF	NA	NA	TRBV7-9	TRBJ1-2
TGTGCCAGCACCCCGGAACTAGCGGTAAACAATGAGCAGTTCTTC	CASTPELAVNNEQFF	NA	TRBD2	TRBV6-1	TRBJ2-1
TGCGCCAGCAGCCAAGACCGGGCAGGGATTAGTGGCTACACCTTC	CASSQDRAGISGYTF	NA	NA	TRBV4-3	TRBJ1-2
TGTGCCAGCAGTTTCCCGACTAGCGGTTCCTACGAGCAGTACTTC	CASSFPTSGSYEQYF	NA	TRBD2	TRBV7-9	TRBJ2-7
TGCGCCAGCAGTGGGGACCGTTTCTACGAGCAGTACTTC	CASSGDRFYEQYF	NA	NA	TRBV10-1	TRBJ2-7
TGTGCCAGCAGCCAAAGAGGGGGACAAAGCACAGATACGCAGTATTTT	CASSQRGGQSTDTQYF	NA	NA	TRBV4-2	TRBJ2-3
TGTGCCAGCAGCCAGGGGATGAACACTGAAGCTTTCTTT	CASSQGMNTEAFF	NA	NA	TRBV9	TRBJ1-1
TGTGCCAGCAGCGTACCAGGGGGCTCCTACAATGAGCAGTTCTTC	CASSVPGGSYNEQFF	NA	TRBD1	TRBV7-9	TRBJ2-1
TGTGCCAGCAGTTTTCGGGGACAGGACCTCTCTGGGGCCAACGTCCTGACTTTC	CASSFRGQDLSGANVLTF	NA	TRBD1	TRBV27	TRBJ2-6
TGCGCCAGCAGCCAAGATGAAACCGGCGAAGCTTTCTTT	CASSQDETGEAFF	NA	NA	TRBV4-3	TRBJ1-1
TGTGCCAGCAGCGTACCGGGACCGGCGGCTGAGCTGTTTTTT	CASSVPGPAAELFF	NA	NA	TRBV9	TRBJ2-2
TGTGCCAGCAGTTTACTGGGAGAGACCCAGTACTTC	CASSLLGETQYF	NA	NA	TRBV27	TRBJ2-5
TGTGCCAGCAGCCTTAGTAGCGGGAGCTCCTACAATGAGCAGTTCTTC	CASSLSSGSSYNEQFF	NA	TRBD2	TRBV5-8	TRBJ2-1
TGTGCCAGCAGATATGACAATGAGCAGTTCTTC	CASRYDNEQFF	NA	NA	TRBV13	TRBJ2-1
TGTGCCAGCAAGGTTTCGGCCGGGGAGCTGTTTTTT	CASKVSAGELFF	NA	NA	TRBV5-5	TRBJ2-2
TGTGCCAGCAGTTTACCCCCCCCCAACTACGAGCAGTACTTC	CASSLPPPNYEQYF	once	NA	TRBV28	TRBJ2-7
TGCGCCAGCAGCCTCCGGACTAGCGGATACGAGCAGTACTTC	CASSLRTSGYEQYF	NA	TRBD2	TRBV4-1	TRBJ2-7
TGTGCCAGCAGCCTCTCGGGACTAGTTTCAGATACGCAGTATTTT	CASSLSGLVSDTQYF	NA	TRBD2	TRBV6-5	TRBJ2-3
TGTGCCAGCAGCTGGCTAAGTTCACCCCTCCACTTT	CASSWLSSPLHF	NA	NA	TRBV5-6	TRBJ1-6
TGTGCCACCAGCATCCCTCTCAAGCCCTACGAGCAGTACTTC	CATSIPLKPYEQYF	NA	NA	TRBV15	TRBJ2-7